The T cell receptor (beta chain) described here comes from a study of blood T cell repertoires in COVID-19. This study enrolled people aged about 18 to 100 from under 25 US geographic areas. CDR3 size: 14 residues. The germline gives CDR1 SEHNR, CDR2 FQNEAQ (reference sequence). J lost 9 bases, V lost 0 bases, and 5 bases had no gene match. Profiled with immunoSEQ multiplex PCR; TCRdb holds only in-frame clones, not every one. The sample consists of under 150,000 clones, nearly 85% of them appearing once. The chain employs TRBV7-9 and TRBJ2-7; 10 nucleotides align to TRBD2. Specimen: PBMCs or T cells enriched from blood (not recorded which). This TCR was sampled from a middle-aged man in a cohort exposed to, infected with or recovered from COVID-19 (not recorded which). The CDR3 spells CASSLATSGKGQYF. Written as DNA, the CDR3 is TGTGCCAGCAGCTTAGCAACTAGCGGGAAGGGGCAGTACTTC.